This T cell receptor beta chain was observed in a study of shared clonotypes between healthy human individuals. On this clone itself: The antigen is unknown. The same CDR3 also results from other DNA sequences found in this sample.

The study drew all its donors from Caucasian adults living in Nashville, Tennessee. In the CD4+ fraction, cells were divided into CD45RA+ naive and CD45RA-negative memory subsets. Produced via immunoSEQ multiplex PCR; TCRdb's table is partial and in-frame only. The sample lists millions of clones, roughly 93% occurring once. Germline lookup yields CDR1 SGHTA and CDR2 FQGTGA. The CDR3 contains 13 residues. Trimming took 5 bases from V and 5 from J, leaving 9 bases between them. Study results and caveats: Investigators collected only blood, and repertoires in tissues likely differ.

This chain links TRBV7-3 with TRBJ2-2, with D possibly TRBD1 on 7 matching bases. Sequencing used naive CD4+ T cells from PBMCs. Specified subset: CD45RA+ positively selected. The source of this sequence is a man in his late teens or twenties in good health. Some clones in this sample may be carry-over from other donors' samples. The CDR3 is CASSPGGTGELFF. Here the CDR3 DNA reads TGTGCCAGCAGCCCAGGGGGGACCGGGGAGCTGTTTTTT.